The 13 T cell receptor beta chains below were found in one sample sequenced in a study of blood T cell repertoires in COVID-19. Using immunoSEQ multiplex PCR, the repertoire was profiled, and TCRdb retains in-frame clones only, with some absent. The table includes just over 150,000 clones, around 92% detected once. Sample: peripheral blood. Receptors originate from a man aged 25 to 40 with COVID-19, enrolled during active disease.

The V call is TRBV24-1, the J call TRBJ2-7; 7 nucleotides match TRBD1. V lost 3 bases, J lost 2 bases, and 6 bases stayed unmatched. This CDR3 comprises 15 residues. Germline V CDR1 and CDR2: KGHDR, SFDVKD. CDR3 DNA sequence: TGTGCCACCAGTGATCCCAGACAGGGCGCCTACGAGCAGTACTTC. Translating gives CATSDPRQGAYEQYF.

The V gene is TRBV6-4, the J gene TRBJ2-3; 7 nucleotides match TRBD2. The V gene's germline CDR1 is MRHNA and CDR2 SNTAGT. The CDR3 runs to 14 residues. Trimming cost V 0 bases and J 3 bases; bases outside gene matches: 0. The CDR3, as DNA: TGTGCCAGCAGTGACTCGGGAGGGACAGATACGCAGTATTTT. It specifies CASSDSGGTDTQYF.

V and J are TRBV27 and TRBJ2-5; TRBD1 matches at 8 bases. Germline V lookup: CDR1 MNHEY, CDR2 SMNVEV (reference sequence). Losses at the gene ends were 0 bases for V and 5 bases for J; bases not matched to a gene: 8. The CDR3 runs 16 residues. CDR3 bases: TGTGCCAGCAGTTTATCGGGGTACAGGGGGTTCGAGACCCAGTACTTC. Amino acids: CASSLSGYRGFETQYF.

The chain combines TRBV5-4 with TRBJ2-2; 8 bases align to TRBD1. This CDR3 spans 15 amino acids. J was trimmed by 0 bases and V by 8 bases; bases with no gene match: 6. Germline-derived CDR1 and CDR2 are SGHNT and YYREEE (reference sequence). CDR3 protein: CASNPGQANTGELFF. CDR3 sequence (DNA): TGTGCCAGTAACCCGGGACAGGCGAACACCGGGGAGCTGTTTTTT. Drawing the rest from reference TRBV5-4 and TRBJ2-2, the complete variable domain is ETGVTQSPTHLIKTRGQQVTLRCSSQSGHNTVSWYQQALGQGPQFIFQYYREEENGRGNFPPRFSGLQFPNYSSELNVNALELDDSALYLCASNPGQANTGELFFGEGSRLTVL.

The gene calls are TRBV5-1 and TRBJ1-1, with a possible D match to TRBD1 (6 bases). The CDR3 totals 12 residues. CDR1 SGHRS and CDR2 YFSETQ come from the germline V gene. Trimming cost V 4 bases and J 8 bases, with 12 bases left between them. CDR3 DNA sequence: TGCGCCAGCAGCGCCGGACAGCGCGAAGCTTTCTTT. Its translation: CASSAGQREAFF.

The V gene is TRBV30, the J gene TRBJ1-1; 9 nucleotides align to TRBD1. Trimming removed 2 bases from V and 4 bases from J; junction bases left unmatched: 5. Per germline, CDR1 GTSNPN and CDR2 SVGIG (reference sequence). The CDR3 consists of 14 residues. Here the CDR3 reads CAWSPMTGGTEAFF. The CDR3 region has the DNA TGTGCCTGGAGTCCCATGACAGGGGGCACTGAAGCTTTCTTT.

This chain joins TRBV15 and TRBJ2-3, with a possible D match to TRBD1 (6 bases). This CDR3 has 15 residues. Germline CDR1 is LNHNV and CDR2 is YYDKDF (reference sequence). V lost 4 bases to trimming and J lost 9 bases, with 20 bases between them. CDR3 sequence: CATSTPETGTLTQYF. CDR3 nucleotide sequence: TGTGCCACCAGCACACCGGAAACCGGGACACTAACGCAGTATTTT. Filled out from reference TRBV15 and TRBJ2-3, the complete variable domain reads DAMVIQNPRYQVTQFGKPVTLSCSQTLNHNVMYWYQQKSSQAPKLLFHYYDKDFNNEADTPDNFQSRRPNTSFCFLDIRSPGLGDTAMYLCATSTPETGTLTQYFGPGTRLTVL.

The chain is built from TRBV10-3 and TRBJ1-1, with 9 positions matching TRBD1. CDR3 length equals 16 residues. The V gene end was trimmed by 6 bases and the J gene end by 1 base; junction bases not matched to a gene: 9. Germline values: CDR1 ENHRY, CDR2 SYGVKD. The CDR3 spells CAIRGHGDRENTEAFF. The CDR3 DNA sequence: TGTGCCATCAGAGGCCACGGGGACAGGGAGAACACTGAAGCTTTCTTT.

The chain joins TRBV5-1 to TRBJ2-3, with 12 positions matching TRBD1. Germline CDR1 and CDR2: SGHRS and YFSETQ. J gave up 4 bases and V 4 bases, and 10 bases lay outside the gene matches. The CDR3 has 17 residues. CDR3 sequence reads: CASSTGGTGGRADTQYF. The CDR3 DNA reads as TGCGCCAGCAGCACCGGTGGGACAGGGGGCCGGGCAGATACGCAGTATTTT.

V and J are TRBV29-1 and TRBJ2-7, with 8 positions matching TRBD1. The CDR3 has 13 residues. Germline-derived CDR1 and CDR2 are SQVTM and ANQGSEA. The J segment lost 4 bases and the V segment lost 6 bases, leaving 8 bases of the junction unmatched. The CDR3 here is CSVLQGERYEQYF. In DNA form, the CDR3 reads TGCAGCGTATTACAGGGGGAGAGGTACGAGCAGTACTTC.

The chain has TRBV6-2 or TRBV6-3 and TRBJ2-4, with 8 bases lining up with TRBD1. The germline gives CDR1 MNHEY, CDR2 SVGEGT. This CDR3 region has 16 residues. The V gene end was trimmed by 6 bases and the J gene end by 9 bases; junction bases not matched to a gene: 16. CDR3 loop: CASSTPRTGRLSIQYF. The CDR3, as DNA: TGTGCCAGCAGCACCCCCCGGACAGGGAGATTAAGCATTCAGTACTTC.

The chain carries TRBV27 and TRBJ2-1, with 10 bases lining up with TRBD1. CDR3 length: 14 amino acids. V gave up 3 bases and J gave up 8 bases; unmatched junction bases: 4. Germline values: CDR1 MNHEY, CDR2 SMNVEV (reference sequence). In DNA form, the CDR3 reads TGTGCCAGCAGTTTTGAGACAGGGGGCTATGAGCAGTTCTTC. As protein: CASSFETGGYEQFF.

The chain couples TRBV4-3 to TRBJ2-3; D ambiguous. The CDR3 spans 14 residues. Per germline, CDR1 LGHNA and CDR2 YSLEER. The V end lost 2 bases, the J end lost 4 bases, and 10 bases lay between the germline ends. The CDR3 here is CASSQTVSSDTQYF. Written as DNA, the CDR3 is TGCGCCAGCAGCCAAACTGTGTCCTCAGATACGCAGTATTTT.